The clone carrying this TCR beta chain is a singleton in its sample. In the original workflow: Scientists estimated how many nucleated cells there were by amplifying reference gene primers. Profiling relied on immunoSEQ multiplex PCR, and the TCRdb table lists in-frame clones only, not all of them. V and J calls and clone size are as listed in that table; D and trimming were resolved from the DNA. The table includes over 85,000 clones, about 90% detected once. The V segment lost 6 bases and the J segment 3 bases; nucleotides outside the gene matches: 7. CDR1 and CDR2 (germline): LNHDA, SQIVND (reference sequence). The CDR3 loop spans 15 amino acids. This specimen comes from a study of blood T cell repertoires in COVID-19. Study context: Samples representing acute and convalescent COVID-19 were sourced from the United States, Italy and Spain. PBMCs, B-cell-depleted T cells, or T cells were the source of the cDNA or gDNA that made up the material.

The sample taken for sequencing was peripheral blood. The chain recombines TRBV19 with TRBJ2-1; 8 positions agree with TRBD2. The TCR sequence derives from a male donor with acute or convalescent COVID-19. The CDR3: CASRGNGGGYNEQFF. The CDR3 nucleotides are TGTGCCAGTAGAGGAAACGGGGGGGGCTACAATGAGCAGTTCTTC.